This T cell receptor beta chain was sequenced for a study of early T cells in non-severe SARS-CoV-2 infection. Whole-study context: Bulk RNA from unsorted whole blood was sequenced; chains were unpaired. Study conclusions and caveats: VDJdb-based annotation leaned toward anti-spike CD8 responses and missed private and CD4 specificities.

Regarding this clonotype: The antigen remains undetermined.

Attached unique molecular identifiers marked individual cDNA molecules. TCRdb analysed the 5' RACE reads with MiXCR anew, one entry per CDR3 protein. The sample records about 76,000 distinct CDR3 sequences, roughly 15% being singletons. Material for sequencing was whole blood. The receptor was derived from an adult who was a healthcare worker with PCR-confirmed SARS-CoV-2 infection or an uninfected control (not recorded which).

The DNA for the CDR3 is TGTGCCAGCAGCCAAGATTTGGTCCAGGGGCAGTACTTC. Translating gives CASSQDLVQGQYF. The chain is built from TRBV14 and TRBJ2-7, with a tentative D call TRBD1 (5 bases). V dropped 0 bases and J dropped 9 bases, with 12 bases sitting between them. Germline values: CDR1 SGHDN, CDR2 FVKESK. The CDR3 covers 13 residues.